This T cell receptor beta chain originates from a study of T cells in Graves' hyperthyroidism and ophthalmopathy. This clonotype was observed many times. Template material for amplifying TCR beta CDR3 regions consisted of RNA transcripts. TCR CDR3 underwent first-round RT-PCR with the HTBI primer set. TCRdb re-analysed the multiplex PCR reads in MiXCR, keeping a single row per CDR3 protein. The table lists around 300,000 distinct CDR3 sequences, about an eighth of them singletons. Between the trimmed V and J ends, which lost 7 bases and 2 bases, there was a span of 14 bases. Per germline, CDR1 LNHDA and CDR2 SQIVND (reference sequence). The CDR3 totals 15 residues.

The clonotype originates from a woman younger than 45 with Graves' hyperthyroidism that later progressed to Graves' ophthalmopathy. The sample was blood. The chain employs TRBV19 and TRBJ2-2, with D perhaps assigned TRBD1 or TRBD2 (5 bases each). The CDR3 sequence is CASKESGPNTGELFF. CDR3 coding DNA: TGTGCCAGTAAAGAATCGGGACCCAACACCGGGGAGCTGTTTTTT.